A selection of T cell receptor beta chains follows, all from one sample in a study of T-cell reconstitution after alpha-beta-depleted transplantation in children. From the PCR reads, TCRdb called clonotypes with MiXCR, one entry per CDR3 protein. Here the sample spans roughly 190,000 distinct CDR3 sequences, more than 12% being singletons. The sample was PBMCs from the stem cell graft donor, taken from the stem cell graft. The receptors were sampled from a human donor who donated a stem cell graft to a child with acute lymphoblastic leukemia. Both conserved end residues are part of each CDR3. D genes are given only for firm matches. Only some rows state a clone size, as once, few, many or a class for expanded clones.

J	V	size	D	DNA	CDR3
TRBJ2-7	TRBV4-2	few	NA	TGTGCCAGCAGCCCCAATTGGGGGTCCTACGAGCAGTACTTC	CASSPNWGSYEQYF
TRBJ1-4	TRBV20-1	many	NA	TGCAGTGCTAGAGATCTTGCGGGGTCAACTAATGAAAAACTGTTTTTT	CSARDLAGSTNEKLFF
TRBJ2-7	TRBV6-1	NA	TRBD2	TGTGCCAGCAGAGACAATAGCGGGAGCACTTACGAGCAGTACTTC	CASRDNSGSTYEQYF
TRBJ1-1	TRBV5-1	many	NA	TGCGCCAGCAGCTCACTACCGCCGGGGGGCAATCAGAACACTGAAGCTTTCTTT	CASSSLPPGGNQNTEAFF
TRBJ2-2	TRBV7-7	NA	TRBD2	TGTGCTAGCAGCCCGACTAGCGGAAACACCGGGGAGCTGTTTTTT	CASSPTSGNTGELFF
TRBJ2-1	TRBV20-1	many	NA	TGCAGTGCAACGAGGGCCGGCAGCTACAGAATCGAACAGTTCTTC	CSATRAGSYRIEQFF
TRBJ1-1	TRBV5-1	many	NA	TGCGCCAGCAGGGCCGGGAGGGGAGAAGCTTTCTTT	CASRAGRGEAFF
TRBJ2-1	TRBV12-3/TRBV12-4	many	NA	TGTGCCAGCAGTTTTCCTCGCGGGCCCTCCTACAATGAGCAGTTCTTC	CASSFPRGPSYNEQFF
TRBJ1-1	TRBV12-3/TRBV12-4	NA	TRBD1	TGTGCCAGCAGTTTAACCCAACAGGGGAGGACTGAAGCTTTCTTT	CASSLTQQGRTEAFF
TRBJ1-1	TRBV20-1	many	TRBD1	TGCAGTGCTAGGGGGGACAGCGAGTTGAACACTGAAGCTTTCTTT	CSARGDSELNTEAFF
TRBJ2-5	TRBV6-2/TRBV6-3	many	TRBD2	TGTGCCAGCAGTTACGCGCCTAGCGGAGCTCAAGAGACCCAGTACTTC	CASSYAPSGAQETQYF
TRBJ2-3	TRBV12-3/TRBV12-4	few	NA	TGTGCCAGCAGTTTAGCGGGACCGCTCACAGATACGCAGTATTTT	CASSLAGPLTDTQYF
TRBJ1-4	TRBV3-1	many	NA	TGTGCCAGCACTTCGGGGGGCATCGAAAAACTGTTTTTT	CASTSGGIEKLFF
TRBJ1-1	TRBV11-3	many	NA	TGTGCCAGCAGCTTAGGAGGGGTCCCTGAAGCTTTCTTT	CASSLGGVPEAFF
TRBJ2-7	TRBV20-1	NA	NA	TGCAGCACCGGGACGAGCTACGAGCAGTACTTC	CSTGTSYEQYF
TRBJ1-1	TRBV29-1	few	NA	TGCAGCGTTGAACGTGTGGGGAGTGGGAACACTGAAGCTTTCTTT	CSVERVGSGNTEAFF
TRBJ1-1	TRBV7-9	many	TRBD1	TGTGCCAGCAGCGCCGGGACAGGGGGGGAAGCTTTCTTT	CASSAGTGGEAFF
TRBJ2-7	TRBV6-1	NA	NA	TGTGCCAGCAGTGAAGAGTGGGCAGGGGACGAGCAGTACTTC	CASSEEWAGDEQYF
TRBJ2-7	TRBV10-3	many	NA	TGTGCCATCAGTGAGCCACGGCTAGCGAAAAACGAGCAGTACTTC	CAISEPRLAKNEQYF
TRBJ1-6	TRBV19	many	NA	TGTGCCAGTAGTATGGAAGTTTATAATTCACCCCTCCACTTT	CASSMEVYNSPLHF
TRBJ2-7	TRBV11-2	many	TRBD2	TGTGCCAGCAGCTATCTGACTAGCGGGATCTACGAGCAGTACTTC	CASSYLTSGIYEQYF
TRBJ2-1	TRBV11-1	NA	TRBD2	TGTGCCAGCAGCGGGAGGACTAGCGGGAGTCACTCCTACAATGAGCAGTTCTTC	CASSGRTSGSHSYNEQFF
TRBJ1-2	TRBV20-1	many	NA	TGCAGTGCTAGAGATGCAAAAAGAAACAACTATGGCTACACCTTC	CSARDAKRNNYGYTF
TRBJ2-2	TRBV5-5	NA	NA	TGTGCCAGCAGCTATACGTTCGGGGCCGGGGAGCTGTTTTTT	CASSYTFGAGELFF
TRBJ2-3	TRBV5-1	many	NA	TGCGCCAGCAGCTTGCAACGGGATACGCAGTATTTT	CASSLQRDTQYF
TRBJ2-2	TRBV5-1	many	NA	TGCGCCAGCAGCGGTCTGATAAACACCGGGGAGCTGTTTTTT	CASSGLINTGELFF
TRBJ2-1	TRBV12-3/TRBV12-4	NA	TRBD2	TGTGCCAGCAGTCCCGTTGGACGGGGGGGTAATGAGCAGTTCTTC	CASSPVGRGGNEQFF
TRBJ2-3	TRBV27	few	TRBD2	TGTGCCAGCAGTTCCAAGAGAGCGGGAGATGGCACAGATACGCAGTATTTT	CASSSKRAGDGTDTQYF
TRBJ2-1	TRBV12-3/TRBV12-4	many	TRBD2	TGTGCCAGCAGTTTAACTAGCGGGAGTCTCAATGAGCAGTTCTTC	CASSLTSGSLNEQFF
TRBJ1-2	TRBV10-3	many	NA	TGTGCCATCAGTGAGGGCCGGGAGGGCTACACCTTC	CAISEGREGYTF
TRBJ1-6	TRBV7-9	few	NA	TGTGCCAGCAGCTTAAACGGGGCTATGGGGTCACCCCTCCACTTT	CASSLNGAMGSPLHF
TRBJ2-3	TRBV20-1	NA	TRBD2	TGCAGTGCTAGTTTGCGGGAGGGCCAGGATACGCAGTATTTT	CSASLREGQDTQYF
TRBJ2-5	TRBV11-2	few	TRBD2	TGTGCCAGCAGCCGCGGACTCAATCGACTAGCGGGAGGGCCAGGGACCCAGTACTTC	CASSRGLNRLAGGPGTQYF
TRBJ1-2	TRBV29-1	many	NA	TGCAGCGTTGAGTCAGCTAACTATGGCTACACCTTC	CSVESANYGYTF
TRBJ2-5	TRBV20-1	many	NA	TGCAGTGCCTATCGCGCCGTGCTAGCGAGGGAGACCCAGTACTTC	CSAYRAVLARETQYF
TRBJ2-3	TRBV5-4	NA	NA	TGTGCCAGCAGCGCTGGAGGTAGGAGCACAGATACGCAGTATTTT	CASSAGGRSTDTQYF
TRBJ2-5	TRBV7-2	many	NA	TGTGCCAGCAGCTTAGTTGCGACAGAGACCCAGTACTTC	CASSLVATETQYF
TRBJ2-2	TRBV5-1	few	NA	TGCGCCAGCAGCAAGACAGGGCGGGGCACCGGGGAGCTGTTTTTT	CASSKTGRGTGELFF
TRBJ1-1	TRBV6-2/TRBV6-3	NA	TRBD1	TGTGCCAGCAGGGACAGGTACGGAACGAGGGGGCTTGAAGCTTTCTTT	CASRDRYGTRGLEAFF
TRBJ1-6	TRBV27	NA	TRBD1	TGTGCCAGCACCACCATTCGACAGGGTGTGAGAGGGTCACCCCTCCACTTT	CASTTIRQGVRGSPLHF
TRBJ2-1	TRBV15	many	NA	TGTGCCACCAGCAAAGCCGGGACTCCTTACAATGAGCAGTTCTTC	CATSKAGTPYNEQFF
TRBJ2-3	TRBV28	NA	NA	TGTGCCAGCAGACCGGTGGAAAGGAGAGATACGCAGTATTTT	CASRPVERRDTQYF
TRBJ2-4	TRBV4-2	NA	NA	TGTGCCAGCAGCCAAGATCCCGGGAGCGGTACCAAAAACATTCAGTACTTC	CASSQDPGSGTKNIQYF
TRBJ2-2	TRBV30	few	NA	TGTGCCTGGAGGGGTGGGAGCTACACCGGGGAGCTGTTTTTT	CAWRGGSYTGELFF
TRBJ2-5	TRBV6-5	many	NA	TGTGCCAGCAGTTATGGGACATATAGGGAGACCCAGTACTTC	CASSYGTYRETQYF
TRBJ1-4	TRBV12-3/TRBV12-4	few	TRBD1	TGTGCCAGCAGTTCCGGGACAGGGAGCGAAAAACTGTTTTTT	CASSSGTGSEKLFF
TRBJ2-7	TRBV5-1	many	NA	TGCGCCAGCAGCTTGGGGGTAACGGTGGAGCAGTACTTC	CASSLGVTVEQYF
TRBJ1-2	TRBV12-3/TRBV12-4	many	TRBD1	TGTGCCAGCAGTCTGACAGGGGTCTATGGCTACACCTTC	CASSLTGVYGYTF
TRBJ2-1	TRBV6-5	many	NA	TGTGCCAGCAGTCGGATCCAGGGTGGGTTAGGCGACAATGAGCAGTTCTTC	CASSRIQGGLGDNEQFF
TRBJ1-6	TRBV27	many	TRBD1	TGTGCCAGCAGTCGGACAGGGGCTGTAAATTCACCCCTCCACTTT	CASSRTGAVNSPLHF
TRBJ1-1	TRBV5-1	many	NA	TGCGCCAGCAGCCCCCGACAGAGCGTCATGAACACTGAAGCTTTCTTT	CASSPRQSVMNTEAFF
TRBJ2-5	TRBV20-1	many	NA	TGCAGTGCCAGTTTTACGGAGACCCAGTACTTC	CSASFTETQYF